These T cell receptor beta chains were read from a single sample in a study of CD8 T cells in Susac syndrome. Each CDR3 protein is one row after TCRdb ran MiXCR on the immunoSEQ multiplex PCR reads. This table holds 130,000 or so distinct CDR3 sequences, approximately 79% found once. Sequencing input: CD8+ T cells from PBMCs. The receptors were gathered from a human donor with multiple sclerosis. Both conserved end residues are part of each CDR3. A D gene is named only where the DNA matches it firmly. Not every row has a clone size; where given, it reads once, few, many or a size class.

TRBJ2-7	TRBV4-1	.	.	TGCGCCAGCAGCCGGGATGCGATCTACGAGCAGTACTTC	CASSRDAIYEQYF
TRBJ2-1	TRBV5-1	.	.	TGCGCCAGCAGCTTGGCCGAGGATGAGCAGTTCTTC	CASSLAEDEQFF
TRBJ2-1	TRBV28	.	TRBD2	TGTGCCAGCAGTTTATGGGGACTAGCGGGAGGTCGTCAGTTCTTC	CASSLWGLAGGRQFF
TRBJ1-3	TRBV13	.	.	TGTGCCAGCAGCGATCAGGGAAACACCATATATTTT	CASSDQGNTIYF
TRBJ1-1	TRBV5-1	.	.	TGCGCCAGCAGCTTCGGTTCAGGACCCACTGAAGCTTTCTTT	CASSFGSGPTEAFF
TRBJ2-2	TRBV4-2	.	TRBD2	TGTGCCAGCAGCCAAATCCGGGACTACCCCACCGGGGAGCTGTTTTTT	CASSQIRDYPTGELFF
TRBJ1-1	TRBV27	.	.	TGTGCCAGCAGTACGAGGAACACTGAAGCTTTCTTT	CASSTRNTEAFF
TRBJ2-1	TRBV4-1	.	TRBD2	TGCGCCAGCAGCCAAGAAAGAGGACTAGCGGGTCATGAGCAGTTCTTC	CASSQERGLAGHEQFF
TRBJ2-7	TRBV7-9	many	.	TGTGCCAGCAGCTTAGGGGCTTACGAGCAGTACTTC	CASSLGAYEQYF
TRBJ2-7	TRBV12-3/TRBV12-4	.	.	TGTGCCAGCACTAATTACCGGGGCCGACACGAGCAGTACTTC	CASTNYRGRHEQYF
TRBJ2-6	TRBV14	.	TRBD1	TGTGCCAGCAGCCAACCGACGATCAGGGACAGGGCCCGCTCTGGGGCCAACGTCCTGACTTTC	CASSQPTIRDRARSGANVLTF
TRBJ2-4	TRBV30	.	.	TGTGCCTGGAGTGTAACGGACCAACCCTTCAACATTCAGTACTTC	CAWSVTDQPFNIQYF
TRBJ1-1	TRBV6-1	.	.	TGTGCCAGCAGGAGGGACACTGAAGCTTTCTTT	CASRRDTEAFF
TRBJ1-5	TRBV19	once	.	TGTGCCAGTAGTGGAACCGGCCTCAATCAGCCCCAGCATTTT	CASSGTGLNQPQHF
TRBJ2-7	TRBV6-1	.	.	TGTGCCAGCAGTGAAGAGGACAGCTACGAGCAGTACTTC	CASSEEDSYEQYF
TRBJ2-3	TRBV27	once	TRBD2	TGTGCCAGCGGGGGGGTCAGCACAGATACGCAGTATTTT	CASGGVSTDTQYF
TRBJ2-3	TRBV7-2	.	.	TGTGCCAGCAGTCACCCCCTCTTTAGCACAGATACGCAGTATTTT	CASSHPLFSTDTQYF
TRBJ2-1	TRBV13	.	TRBD2	TGTGCCAGCAGCTCGGGACTAGCGGGCTTCCTCTCCTACAATGAGCAGTTCTTC	CASSSGLAGFLSYNEQFF
TRBJ1-5	TRBV5-5	.	.	TGTGCCAGCAGCCTGATCGGGAGGCCCCAGCATTTT	CASSLIGRPQHF
TRBJ2-3	TRBV6-6	.	.	TGTGCCAGCAGTTTTCCAGGGGACACAGATACGCAGTATTTT	CASSFPGDTDTQYF
TRBJ1-1	TRBV20-1	.	.	TGCAGTGCTAGGGGCACCAAGGGGAACACTGAAGCTTTCTTT	CSARGTKGNTEAFF
TRBJ2-6	TRBV2	.	.	TGTGCCAGCTCAGGCGTAATCGTCCTGACTTTC	CASSGVIVLTF
TRBJ2-6	TRBV7-9	.	TRBD2	TGTGCCAGCAGGGGACTAGGGGGGCGCTCTGGGGCCAACGTCCTGACTTTC	CASRGLGGRSGANVLTF
TRBJ2-6	TRBV28	once	.	TGTGCCAGCAGCCCACCGGTCCCCCTGGCCAACGTCCTGACTTTC	CASSPPVPLANVLTF
TRBJ2-7	TRBV25-1	.	.	TGTGCCAGCAGTGACCAGGGCTACGAGCAGTACTTC	CASSDQGYEQYF
TRBJ2-7	TRBV7-9	few	.	TGTGCCAGCAGCTTAGCCCCCGAAGAGGAGCAGTACTTC	CASSLAPEEEQYF
TRBJ2-4	TRBV6-1	.	TRBD1	TGTGCCAGCAGTGAAGTAATAGTGGGACAGGGAATAATGGCCATTCAGTACTTC	CASSEVIVGQGIMAIQYF
TRBJ1-2	TRBV6-2/TRBV6-3	once	.	TGTGCCAGCAGTTATTTTGGGGAGACTAACTATGGCTACACCTTC	CASSYFGETNYGYTF
TRBJ2-3	TRBV7-8	few	TRBD2	TGTGCCAGCAGCTTAGTACCACTAGGGGACTACGGGGCGCAGTATTTT	CASSLVPLGDYGAQYF
TRBJ2-1	TRBV27	once	.	TGTGCCAGCAGCCTCCGGGTGTACAATGAGCAGTTCTTC	CASSLRVYNEQFF
TRBJ1-2	TRBV29-1	.	TRBD1	TGCAGCGTTGTGGATTCGGGACAGGGAGGTGGCTACACCTTC	CSVVDSGQGGGYTF
TRBJ2-1	TRBV7-2	.	.	TGTGCCAGCAGCTTACCGGGTTATGGCAATGAGCAGTTCTTC	CASSLPGYGNEQFF
TRBJ2-3	TRBV23-1	.	.	TGCGCCAGCAGCCGAACACAGGGGGGGATAGACGGACCAGATACGCAGTATTTT	CASSRTQGGIDGPDTQYF
TRBJ1-2	TRBV5-6	.	.	TGTGCCAGCAGCTCTATGGGTCAAAAGTACTATGGCTACACCTTC	CASSSMGQKYYGYTF
TRBJ2-3	TRBV4-1	few	TRBD2	TGCGCCAGCAGCCAAGCAGCGGGGGGGTTCACAGATACGCAGTATTTT	CASSQAAGGFTDTQYF
TRBJ2-1	TRBV28	.	.	TGTGCCAGCAGTTTAATTGGGGGGATCGACAATGAGCAGTTCTTC	CASSLIGGIDNEQFF
TRBJ2-1	TRBV12-5	.	TRBD2	TGTGCTAGTTTCCTAGCGGGAGATGAGGATGAGCAGTTCTTC	CASFLAGDEDEQFF
TRBJ2-1	TRBV11-1	.	TRBD1	TGTGCCAGCAGCATCGGACAGGGGGCCTACAATGAGCAGTTCTTC	CASSIGQGAYNEQFF
TRBJ2-1	TRBV7-9	.	TRBD2	TGTGCCAGCAGCTTCGGACTAGCGGGTAACAATGAGCAGTTCTTC	CASSFGLAGNNEQFF
TRBJ2-1	TRBV12-5	.	.	TGTGCTAGTGGTCCTAATACGGGTGAGCAGTTCTTC	CASGPNTGEQFF
TRBJ2-3	TRBV4-1	.	.	TGCGCCAGCGGCTACTCAGTCCGGGACACAGATACGCAGTATTTT	CASGYSVRDTDTQYF
TRBJ2-1	TRBV5-1	.	TRBD2	TGCGCCAGCGCCTATAGCGGGAGCTCCTACAATGAGCAGTTCTTC	CASAYSGSSYNEQFF
TRBJ2-3	TRBV19	.	.	TGTGCCAGTAGTATTTGGCAACTTGGGGCCACAGATACGCAGTATTTT	CASSIWQLGATDTQYF
TRBJ2-3	TRBV20-1	.	TRBD2	TGCAGTGCTAGGGCCTGGACTAGTGGGAACACAGATACGCAGTATTTT	CSARAWTSGNTDTQYF
TRBJ2-7	TRBV4-1	.	.	TGCGCCAGCAGCCAAGGATGGGACGGGGCCTACGAGCAGTACTTC	CASSQGWDGAYEQYF
TRBJ1-2	TRBV15	.	TRBD1	TGTGCCACCACGCAGTTCGGGGAACAGGGGAGTGGCTACACCTTC	CATTQFGEQGSGYTF
TRBJ2-7	TRBV11-2	.	.	TGTGCCAGCAGCTCCGAAAGGGGATCCCGGTCCCTATCATACGAGCAGTACTTC	CASSSERGSRSLSYEQYF
TRBJ2-1	TRBV24-1	.	TRBD1	TGTGCCACCTGGGACAGATTGTACAATGAGCAGTTCTTC	CATWDRLYNEQFF
TRBJ2-2	TRBV7-2	.	TRBD2	TGTGCCAGCAGCTTTATCGGCGGGGGGACCGGGGAGCTGTTTTTT	CASSFIGGGTGELFF
TRBJ2-1	TRBV19	.	.	TGTGCCAGTAGTCTTGGGGCTAGTTCCTACAATGAGCAGTTCTTC	CASSLGASSYNEQFF